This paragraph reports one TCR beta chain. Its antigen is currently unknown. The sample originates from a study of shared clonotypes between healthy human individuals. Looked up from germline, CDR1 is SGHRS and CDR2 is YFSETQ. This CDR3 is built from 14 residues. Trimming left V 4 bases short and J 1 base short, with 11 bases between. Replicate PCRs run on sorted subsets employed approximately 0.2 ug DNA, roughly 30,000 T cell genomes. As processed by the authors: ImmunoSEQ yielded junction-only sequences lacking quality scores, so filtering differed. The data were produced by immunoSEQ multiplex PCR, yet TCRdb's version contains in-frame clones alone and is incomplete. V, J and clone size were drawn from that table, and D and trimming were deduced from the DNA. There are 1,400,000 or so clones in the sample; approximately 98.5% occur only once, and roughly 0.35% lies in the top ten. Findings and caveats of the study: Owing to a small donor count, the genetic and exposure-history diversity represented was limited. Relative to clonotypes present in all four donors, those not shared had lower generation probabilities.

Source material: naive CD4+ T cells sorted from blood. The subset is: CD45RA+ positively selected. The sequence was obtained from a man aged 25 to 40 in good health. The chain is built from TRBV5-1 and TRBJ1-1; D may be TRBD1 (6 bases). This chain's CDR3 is CASSAGGPNTEAFF. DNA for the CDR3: TGCGCCAGCAGCGCGGGGGGCCCGAACACTGAAGCTTTCTTT. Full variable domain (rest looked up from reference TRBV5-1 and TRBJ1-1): KAGVTQTPRYLIKTRGQQVTLSCSPISGHRSVSWYQQTPGQGLQFLFEYFSETQRNKGNFPGRFSGRQFSNSRSEMNVSTLELGDSALYLCASSAGGPNTEAFFGQGTRLTVV.